This TCR beta chain comes out of a study of blood T cell repertoires in COVID-19. Across the whole study: Collection of acute and convalescent COVID-19 samples took place in the United States, Italy and Spain. PBMCs, B-cell-depleted T cells, or T cells provided the cDNA or gDNA that made up the material.

In the original workflow: Estimates of nucleated cell counts were drawn from the amplification of reference gene primers. Profiled with immunoSEQ multiplex PCR; TCRdb holds only in-frame clones, not every one. That table supplies the V and J calls and clone size; D and trimming were determined from the DNA. Of 55,000 to 80,000 clones in the sample, about 87% were seen once. Trimming removed 7 bases at V and 7 bases at J, with 10 bases between. The CDR3 sequence is 11 residues long. Germline CDR1 and CDR2: SGHAT and FQNNGV. Sample: peripheral blood. V usage is TRBV11-2 and J usage is TRBJ1-2; D is unclear. This TCR was recovered from a man in his sixties or seventies with acute or convalescent COVID-19. CDR3 in amino acids: CASTSLIGYTF. As DNA, the CDR3 is TGTGCCAGCACCTCTTTAATTGGCTACACCTTC.